Below are 19 T cell receptor beta chains sequenced from a single sample in a study of blood T cell repertoires in COVID-19. Repertoires were generated with immunoSEQ multiplex PCR, while TCRdb's copy carries only in-frame clones and drops some. The sample records 200,000 to 300,000 clones, over 75% being singletons. Specimen: PBMCs or T cells enriched from blood (not recorded which). The receptor source for this set is a woman aged 45 to 65 with acute COVID-19.

The chain couples TRBV27 to TRBJ1-6; 7 positions match TRBD1. CDR1 is MNHEY and CDR2 is SMNVEV in the germline V gene (reference sequence). Losses at the gene ends were 8 bases for V and 10 bases for J; bases not matched to a gene: 14. This CDR3 comprises 15 residues. CDR3 bases: TGTGCCAGCTGTCCGGACAGGAGGGCCAGGTCACCCCTCCACTTT. The encoded protein is CASCPDRRARSPLHF.

This clone was recorded a few times. V and J are TRBV27 and TRBJ2-1, with D unclear. The CDR3 loop spans 16 amino acids. The V and J ends lost 3 bases and 4 bases respectively, with 16 bases between them. Germline CDR1 is MNHEY and CDR2 is SMNVEV (reference sequence). This CDR3 reads CASSFYAIPDYNEQFF. The CDR3 DNA is TGTGCCAGCAGTTTCTATGCCATACCCGATTACAATGAGCAGTTCTTC.

This rearrangement joins TRBV2 to TRBJ1-2; 8 positions match TRBD1. J was trimmed by 4 bases and V by 8 bases; bases with no gene match: 6. The CDR3 is 13 residues long. Germline CDR1 and CDR2: SNHLY and FYNNEI. Written as DNA, the CDR3 is TGTGCCAGCGAACGGGACAGGCTCTATGGCTACACCTTC. Protein: CASERDRLYGYTF. Looking up the rest from reference TRBV2 and TRBJ1-2 gives the full variable domain: EPEVTQTPSHQVTQMGQEVILRCVPISNHLYFYWYRQILGQKVEFLVSFYNNEISEKSEIFDDQFSVERPDGSNFTLKIRSTKLEDSAMYFCASERDRLYGYTFGSGTRLTVV.

About this clone itself: The identical CDR3 is also encoded by other nucleotide sequences in the sample. The chain is built from TRBV7-2 and TRBJ1-5, with TRBD1 matching 7 bases. CDR3 length: 14 amino acids. Trimming took 1 base from V and 7 from J; bases not matched to a gene: 4. Germline CDR1 SGHTA, CDR2 FQGNSA. CDR3 sequence reads: CASSLDRGNQPQHF. The CDR3, as DNA: TGTGCCAGCAGCTTAGACAGGGGAAACCAGCCCCAGCATTTT.

V and J are TRBV12-5 and TRBJ2-7; tentatively, D is TRBD2 (5 bases). This CDR3 has 16 amino acids. Germline V lookup: CDR1 LGHNT, CDR2 FRNRAP. V was trimmed by 5 bases and J by 0 bases, leaving 17 bases between them. The CDR3: CASGPATGLGSYEQYF. The CDR3 nucleotides read TGTGCTAGTGGTCCAGCGACCGGACTTGGCTCCTACGAGCAGTACTTC.

This clone was recorded only once. The chain joins TRBV6-5 to TRBJ1-2; 9 positions match TRBD1. Germline values: CDR1 MNHEY, CDR2 SVGAGI. The CDR3 runs to 14 residues. The junction had 2 bases not matched to a gene; V was cut back by 2 bases and J by 4 bases. The CDR3: CASSYLGQGYGYTF. CDR3 DNA sequence: TGTGCCAGCAGTTACCTGGGACAGGGCTATGGCTACACCTTC.

The V and J genes are TRBV29-1 and TRBJ2-2, with TRBD1 matching 10 bases. The V and J ends lost 7 bases and 4 bases, in that order; junction bases with no gene match: 6. This CDR3 region has 14 residues. Germline V gives CDR1 SQVTM, CDR2 ANQGSEA. CDR3: CSGQGAVGTGELFF. The CDR3 coding sequence is TGCAGCGGACAGGGGGCAGTCGGCACCGGGGAGCTGTTTTTT.

This rearrangement joins TRBV10-3 to TRBJ1-1; weak D call: TRBD1 (6 bases). The CDR3 spans 14 residues. V lost 3 bases and J lost 1, with 9 bases in between. CDR1 ENHRY and CDR2 SYGVKD come from the germline V gene. CDR3 coding DNA: TGTGCCATCAGTGACAGGGGAAAGAACACTGAAGCTTTCTTT. Protein sequence: CAISDRGKNTEAFF.

The genes are TRBV25-1 and TRBJ1-3; D remains ambiguous. V was trimmed by 3 bases and J by 3 bases, leaving 9 bases between them. The CDR3 is 14 amino acids. Germline CDR1 and CDR2: MGHDK and SYGVNS. The CDR3 DNA reads as TGTGCCAGCAGTGATCTCAGGAATGGAAACACCATATATTTT. It specifies CASSDLRNGNTIYF.

The V call is TRBV28, the J call TRBJ1-1; tentative D call: TRBD1 (6 bases). This CDR3 region has 14 residues. The germline gives CDR1 MDHEN, CDR2 SYDVKM. The V and J ends lost 3 bases and 10 bases respectively, with 18 bases between them. As DNA, the CDR3 is TGTGCCAGCAGTTTGTACCAGGGGCGAGGTGTAGCTTTCTTT. Protein sequence: CASSLYQGRGVAFF.

The CDR3 here is CAWSVLGTGANNSPLHF. CDR3 DNA: TGTGCCTGGAGTGTTTTAGGTACAGGGGCGAATAATTCACCCCTCCACTTT. The chain has TRBV30 and TRBJ1-6; TRBD1 aligns across 7 bases. Losses at the gene ends were 0 bases for V and 5 bases for J; bases not matched to a gene: 10. Germline V gives CDR1 GTSNPN, CDR2 SVGIG (reference sequence). The CDR3 has 17 amino acids. Full variable domain (remainder filled in from reference TRBV30 and TRBJ1-6): SQTIHQWPATLVQPVGSPLSLECTVEGTSNPNLYWYRQAAGRGLQLLFYSVGIGQISSEVPQNLSASRPQDRQFILSSKKLLLSDSGFYLCAWSVLGTGANNSPLHFGNGTRLTVT.

This clone was found a few times. This sequence joins TRBV19 and TRBJ2-7, with 10 positions matching TRBD1. The ends lost 7 bases at V and 6 bases at J; junction bases unmatched: 9. Germline lookup yields CDR1 LNHDA and CDR2 SQIVND (reference sequence). The CDR3 contains 14 residues. The CDR3 region is CASTAGTGDGEQYF. The CDR3 DNA follows: TGTGCCAGTACCGCCGGGACAGGGGACGGCGAGCAGTACTTC.

The genes are TRBV3-1 (or the pseudogene TRBV3-2) and TRBJ1-1, with D possibly TRBD1 on 6 matching bases. This CDR3 has 13 amino acids. From germline, CDR1 is LGHDT and CDR2 YNNKEL (reference sequence). V was clipped by 4 bases and J by 6 bases, with 12 bases between them. Here the CDR3 reads CASSPDRLSEAFF. As DNA, the CDR3 is TGTGCCAGCAGCCCAGACAGGTTGTCTGAAGCTTTCTTT.

The J gene is TRBJ2-7, the V gene TRBV7-2, with 7 bases identical to TRBD1. CDR1 SGHTA and CDR2 FQGNSA come from the germline V gene. The V and J ends lost 5 bases and 3 bases, in that order; junction bases with no gene match: 13. The CDR3 is made up of 16 amino acids. This CDR3 is CASSPERDSFIYEQYF. The CDR3 nucleotides read TGTGCCAGCAGCCCTGAGAGGGACAGCTTTATCTACGAGCAGTACTTC. The entire variable domain, with the rest obtained from reference TRBV7-2 and TRBJ2-7, is as follows: GAGVSQSPSNKVTEKGKDVELRCDPISGHTALYWYRQSLGQGLEFLIYFQGNSAPDKSGLPSDRFSAERTGGSVSTLTIQRTQQEDSAVYLCASSPERDSFIYEQYFGPGTRLTVT.

V gene TRBV4-1 combines with J gene TRBJ1-2; no clear D. V was pared by 0 bases and J by 6 bases, with 8 bases between. The germline gives CDR1 MGHRA, CDR2 YSYEKL. This CDR3 is built from 13 residues. The CDR3 bases are TGCGCCAGCAGCCAAGATGCGGGGAATGGCTACACCTTC. It is translated as CASSQDAGNGYTF.

The rearrangement links TRBV5-5 to TRBJ1-1, with D uncertain. In germline, CDR1 is SGHKS, CDR2 YYEKEE (reference sequence). The CDR3 has 15 amino acids. Trimming cost V 2 bases and J 0 bases, with 11 bases left between them. CDR3 nucleotides: TGTGCCAGCAGCTTTTTGGGCAAAGTGAACACTGAAGCTTTCTTT. It specifies CASSFLGKVNTEAFF.

The genes are TRBV12-3 or TRBV12-4 and TRBJ2-5, with D perhaps TRBD1 (5 bases). Trimming took 7 bases from V and 0 from J, leaving 9 bases between them. This CDR3 is 13 amino acids long. CDR3 amino acids: CASKRQNQETQYF. The CDR3 coding sequence is TGTGCCAGCAAACGACAGAACCAAGAGACCCAGTACTTC.

This rearrangement joins TRBV10-3 to TRBJ1-1; D is ambiguous. Germline V gene data show CDR1 as ENHRY and CDR2 as SYGVKD. V was clipped by 3 bases and J by 8 bases, with 7 bases between them. The CDR3 runs 11 residues. For the CDR3, the DNA is TGTGCCATCAGTGAATCCAGGGAAGCTTTCTTT. It is translated as CAISESREAFF.

There are a few counts of this clone. V and J are TRBV5-1 and TRBJ1-1; D is unresolved. CDR1 is SGHRS and CDR2 is YFSETQ in the germline V gene. V was cut by 3 bases and J by 0 bases, with 9 bases left in between. The CDR3 spans 14 residues. In DNA, the CDR3 is TGCGCCAGCAGCTCAGGAGGCATGAACACTGAAGCTTTCTTT. Translation gives CASSSGGMNTEAFF.